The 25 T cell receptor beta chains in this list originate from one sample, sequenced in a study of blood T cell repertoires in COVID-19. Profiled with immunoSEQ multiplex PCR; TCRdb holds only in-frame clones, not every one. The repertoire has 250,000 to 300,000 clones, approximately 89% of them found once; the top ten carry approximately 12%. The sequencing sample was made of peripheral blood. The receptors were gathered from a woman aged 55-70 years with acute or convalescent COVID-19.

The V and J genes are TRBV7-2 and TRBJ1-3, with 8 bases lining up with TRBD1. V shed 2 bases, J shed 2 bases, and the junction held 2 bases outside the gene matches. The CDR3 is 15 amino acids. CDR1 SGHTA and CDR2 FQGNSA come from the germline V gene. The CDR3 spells CASSLRTGTGNTIYF. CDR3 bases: TGTGCCAGCAGCTTAAGGACAGGGACTGGAAACACCATATATTTT.

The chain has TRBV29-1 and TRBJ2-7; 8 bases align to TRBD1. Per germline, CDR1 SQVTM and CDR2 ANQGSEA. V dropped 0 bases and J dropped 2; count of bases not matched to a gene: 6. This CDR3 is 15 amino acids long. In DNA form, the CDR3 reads TGCAGCGTTGAAGATCTGGGACAGGCGACCTACGAGCAGTACTTC. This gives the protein CSVEDLGQATYEQYF.

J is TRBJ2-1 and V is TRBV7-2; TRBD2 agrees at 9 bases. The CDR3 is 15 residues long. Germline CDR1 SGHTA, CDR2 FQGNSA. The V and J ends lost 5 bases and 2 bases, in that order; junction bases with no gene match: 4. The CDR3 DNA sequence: TGTGCCAGCAGCCCGGCTAGCGGGGCCTACAATGAGCAGTTCTTC. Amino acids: CASSPASGAYNEQFF.

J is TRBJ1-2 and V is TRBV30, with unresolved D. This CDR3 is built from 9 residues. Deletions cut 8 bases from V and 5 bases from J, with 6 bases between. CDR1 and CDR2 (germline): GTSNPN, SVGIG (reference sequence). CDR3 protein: CAREYGYTF. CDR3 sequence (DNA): TGTGCCCGGGAGTATGGCTACACCTTC.

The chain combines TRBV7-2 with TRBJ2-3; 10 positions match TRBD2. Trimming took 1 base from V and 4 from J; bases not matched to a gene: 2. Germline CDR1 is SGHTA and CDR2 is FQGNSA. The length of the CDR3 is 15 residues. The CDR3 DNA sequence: TGTGCCAGCAGCTTAGGGCTAGCGGGAGCAGATACGCAGTATTTT. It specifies CASSLGLAGADTQYF. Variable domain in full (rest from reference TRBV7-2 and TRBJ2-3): GAGVSQSPSNKVTEKGKDVELRCDPISGHTALYWYRQSLGQGLEFLIYFQGNSAPDKSGLPSDRFSAERTGGSVSTLTIQRTQQEDSAVYLCASSLGLAGADTQYFGPGTRLTVL.

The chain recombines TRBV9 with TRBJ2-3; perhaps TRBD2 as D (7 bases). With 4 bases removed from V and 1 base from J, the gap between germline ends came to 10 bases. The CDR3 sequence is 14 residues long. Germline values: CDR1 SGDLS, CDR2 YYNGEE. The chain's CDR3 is CASSLGGGTDTQYF. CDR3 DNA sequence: TGTGCCAGCAGCCTAGGGGGGGGCACAGATACGCAGTATTTT.

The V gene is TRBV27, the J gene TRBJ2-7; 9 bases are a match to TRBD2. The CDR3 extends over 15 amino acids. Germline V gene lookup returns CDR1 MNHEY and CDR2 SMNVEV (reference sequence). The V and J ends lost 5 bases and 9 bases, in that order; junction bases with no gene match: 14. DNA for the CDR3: TGTGCCAGCAGTCCCCTTCCTGGCGGGGGGGTTGCGCAGTACTTC. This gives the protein CASSPLPGGGVAQYF.

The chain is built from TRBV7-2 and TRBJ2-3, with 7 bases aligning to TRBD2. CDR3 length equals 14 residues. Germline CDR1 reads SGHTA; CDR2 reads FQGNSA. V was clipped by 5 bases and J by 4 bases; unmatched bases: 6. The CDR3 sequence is CASSPSRGADTQYF. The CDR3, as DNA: TGTGCCAGCAGCCCAAGTCGGGGGGCAGATACGCAGTATTTT.

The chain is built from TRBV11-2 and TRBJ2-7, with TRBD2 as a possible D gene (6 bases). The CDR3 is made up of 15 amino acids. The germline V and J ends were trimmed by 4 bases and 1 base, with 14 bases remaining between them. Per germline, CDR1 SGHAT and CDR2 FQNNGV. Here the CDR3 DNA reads TGTGCCAGCAGCTCCAGGGATCGGGGGTCCTACGAGCAGTACTTC. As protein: CASSSRDRGSYEQYF.

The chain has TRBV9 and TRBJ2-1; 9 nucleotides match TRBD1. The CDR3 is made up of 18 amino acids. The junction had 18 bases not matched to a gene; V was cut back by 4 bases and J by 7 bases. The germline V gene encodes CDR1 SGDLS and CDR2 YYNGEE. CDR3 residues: CASSTRTSGTGWRNEQFF. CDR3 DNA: TGTGCCAGCAGCACCCGAACTTCCGGGACAGGGTGGAGAAATGAGCAGTTCTTC.

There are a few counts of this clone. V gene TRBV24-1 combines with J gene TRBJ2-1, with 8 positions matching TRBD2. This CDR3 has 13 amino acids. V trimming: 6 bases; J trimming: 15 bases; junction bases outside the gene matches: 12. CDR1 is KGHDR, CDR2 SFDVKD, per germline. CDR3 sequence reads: CATSSSGGLGWFF. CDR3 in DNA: TGTGCCACCAGTTCAAGCGGGGGCCTAGGGTGGTTCTTC.

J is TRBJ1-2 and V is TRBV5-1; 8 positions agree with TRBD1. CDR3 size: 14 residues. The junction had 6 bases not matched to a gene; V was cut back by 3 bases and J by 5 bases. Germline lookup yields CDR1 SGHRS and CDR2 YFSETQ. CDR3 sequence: CASSSNDRGYGYTF. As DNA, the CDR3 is TGCGCCAGCAGCTCGAACGACAGGGGATATGGCTACACCTTC.

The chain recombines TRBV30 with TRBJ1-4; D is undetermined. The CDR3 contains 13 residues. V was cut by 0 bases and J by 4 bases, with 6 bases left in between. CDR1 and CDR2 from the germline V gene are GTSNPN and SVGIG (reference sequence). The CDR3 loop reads CAWSVRDNEKLFF. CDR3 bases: TGTGCCTGGAGTGTACGGGATAATGAAAAACTGTTTTTT.

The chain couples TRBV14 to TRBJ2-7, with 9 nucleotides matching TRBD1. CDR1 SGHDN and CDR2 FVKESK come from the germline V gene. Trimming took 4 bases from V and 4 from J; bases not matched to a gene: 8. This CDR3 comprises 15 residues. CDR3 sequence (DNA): TGTGCCAGCAGCCGACAACAGGGGGCAAGGTACGAGCAGTACTTC. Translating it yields CASSRQQGARYEQYF.

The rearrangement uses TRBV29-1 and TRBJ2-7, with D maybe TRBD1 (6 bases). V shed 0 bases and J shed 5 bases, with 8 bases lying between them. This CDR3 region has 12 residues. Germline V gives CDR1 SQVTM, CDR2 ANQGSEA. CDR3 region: CSVEDDRNEQYF. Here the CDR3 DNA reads TGCAGCGTTGAAGATGACAGGAACGAGCAGTACTTC.

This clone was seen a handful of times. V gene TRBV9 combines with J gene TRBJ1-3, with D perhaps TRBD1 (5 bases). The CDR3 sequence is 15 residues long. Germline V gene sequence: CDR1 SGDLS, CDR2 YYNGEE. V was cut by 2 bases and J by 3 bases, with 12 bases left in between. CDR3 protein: CASSVSWGDGNTIYF. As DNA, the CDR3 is TGTGCCAGCAGCGTTAGCTGGGGCGATGGAAACACCATATATTTT.

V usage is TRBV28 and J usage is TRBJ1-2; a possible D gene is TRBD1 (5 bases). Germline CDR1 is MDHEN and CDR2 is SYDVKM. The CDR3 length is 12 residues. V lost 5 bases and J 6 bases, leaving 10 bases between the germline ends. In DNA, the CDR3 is TGTGCCAGCAGTCTCAACAGGAATGGCTACACCTTC. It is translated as CASSLNRNGYTF.

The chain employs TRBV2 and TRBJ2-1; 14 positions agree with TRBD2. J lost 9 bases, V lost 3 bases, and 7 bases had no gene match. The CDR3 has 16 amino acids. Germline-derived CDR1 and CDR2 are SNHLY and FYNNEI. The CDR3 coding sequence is TGTGCCAGCAGTGAGAGGACTAGCGGGGGGCAAGGTGAGCAGTTCTTC. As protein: CASSERTSGGQGEQFF.

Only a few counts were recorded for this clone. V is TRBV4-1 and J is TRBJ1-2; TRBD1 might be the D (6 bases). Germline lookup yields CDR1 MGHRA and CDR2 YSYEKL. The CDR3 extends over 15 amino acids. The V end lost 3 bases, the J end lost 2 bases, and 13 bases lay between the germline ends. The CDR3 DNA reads TGCGCCAGCAGCCAGCCTGGGGGACAAAACTATGGCTACACCTTC. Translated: CASSQPGGQNYGYTF.

CDR3 DNA: TGTGCCAGCAGCCTGGGAGACCTAAACAACGAGCAGTACTTC. Protein: CASSLGDLNNEQYF. V and J are TRBV3-1 (or the pseudogene TRBV3-2) and TRBJ2-7; tentative D call: TRBD2 (5 bases). V was trimmed by 4 bases and J by 5 bases, leaving 15 bases between them. CDR1 is LGHDT and CDR2 is YNNKEL in the germline V gene (reference sequence). This CDR3 is 14 amino acids long.

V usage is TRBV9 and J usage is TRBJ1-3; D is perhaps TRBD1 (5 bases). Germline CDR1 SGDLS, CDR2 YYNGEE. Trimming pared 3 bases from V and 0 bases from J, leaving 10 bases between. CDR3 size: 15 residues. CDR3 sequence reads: CASSEDSYSGNTIYF. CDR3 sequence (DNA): TGTGCCAGCAGCGAAGACAGCTACTCTGGAAACACCATATATTTT.

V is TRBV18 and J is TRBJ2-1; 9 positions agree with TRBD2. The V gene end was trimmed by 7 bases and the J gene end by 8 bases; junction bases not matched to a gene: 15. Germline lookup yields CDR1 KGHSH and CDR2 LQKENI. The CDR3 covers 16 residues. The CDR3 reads CASYLLAGGPRDEQFF. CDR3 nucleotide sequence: TGTGCCAGCTATCTGCTTGCGGGGGGGCCAAGGGATGAGCAGTTCTTC.

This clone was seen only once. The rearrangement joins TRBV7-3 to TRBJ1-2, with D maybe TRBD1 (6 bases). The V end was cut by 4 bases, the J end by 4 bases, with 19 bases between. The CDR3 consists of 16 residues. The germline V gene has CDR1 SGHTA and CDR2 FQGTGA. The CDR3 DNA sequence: TGTGCCAGCAGCTCCTGGATTCGGACAGCATCCTATGGCTACACCTTC. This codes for CASSSWIRTASYGYTF.

CDR3 residues: CASSLKRRGTIQETQYF. Here the CDR3 DNA reads TGTGCCAGCAGCTTAAAACGCCGGGGGACCATCCAAGAGACCCAGTACTTC. V gene TRBV7-2 combines with J gene TRBJ2-5; perhaps TRBD2 as D (6 bases). Germline values: CDR1 SGHTA, CDR2 FQGNSA. Trimming stripped 2 bases from V and 1 base from J, with 17 bases between. The CDR3 spans 17 residues.

CDR3 region: CASSLEGGSYNEQFF. In nucleotides, the CDR3 is TGTGCCAGCAGCTTAGAAGGGGGTTCCTACAATGAGCAGTTCTTC. This chain joins TRBV11-2 and TRBJ2-1; D may be TRBD1 (6 bases). Trimming pared 0 bases from V and 1 base from J, leaving 7 bases between. CDR3 length: 15 residues. Germline values: CDR1 SGHAT, CDR2 FQNNGV.